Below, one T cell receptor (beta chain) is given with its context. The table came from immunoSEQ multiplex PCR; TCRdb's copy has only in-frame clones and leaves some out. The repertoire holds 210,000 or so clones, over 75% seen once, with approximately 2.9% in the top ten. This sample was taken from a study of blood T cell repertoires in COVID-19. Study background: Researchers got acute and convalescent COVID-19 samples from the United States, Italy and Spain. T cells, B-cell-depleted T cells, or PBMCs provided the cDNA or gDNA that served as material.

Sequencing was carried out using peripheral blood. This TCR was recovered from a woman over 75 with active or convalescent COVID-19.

DNA for the CDR3: TGTGCCAGCAAAGGGAGGTTGCCGAGGCGAACCTTC. Translating gives CASKGRLPRRTF. V is TRBV2 and J is TRBJ1-2; no clear D gene. V was cut by 7 bases and J by 14 bases, with 20 bases left in between. CDR3 length equals 12 residues. Germline CDR1 reads SNHLY; CDR2 reads FYNNEI.